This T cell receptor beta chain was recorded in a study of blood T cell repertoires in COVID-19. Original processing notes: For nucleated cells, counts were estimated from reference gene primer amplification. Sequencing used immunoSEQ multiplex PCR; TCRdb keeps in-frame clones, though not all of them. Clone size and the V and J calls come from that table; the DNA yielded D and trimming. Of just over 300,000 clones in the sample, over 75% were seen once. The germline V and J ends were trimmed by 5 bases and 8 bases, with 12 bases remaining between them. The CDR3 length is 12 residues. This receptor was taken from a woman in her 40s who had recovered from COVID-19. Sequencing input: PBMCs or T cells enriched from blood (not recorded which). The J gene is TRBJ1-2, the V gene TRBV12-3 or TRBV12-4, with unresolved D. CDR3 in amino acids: CASSPGGRGYTF. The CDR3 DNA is TGTGCCAGCAGTCCAGGTGGTAGGGGCTACACCTTC.